This T cell receptor (beta chain) was obtained from a study of human thymus T cells. Overall study findings and caveats: Thymic and blood repertoires appeared to carry a bias in their V and J gene usage. Related research described thymic repertoires that were highly overlapping among unrelated individuals.

The source of the thymus tissue was resections taken during corrective heart surgery. Having surgery to correct congenital heart defects, healthy Finnish infants acted as the donors. Clones were read by immunoSEQ multiplex PCR, and TCRdb kept only the in-frame ones, dropping some. The repertoire has some 120,000 clones, 90% to 95% of them found once; the top ten carry approximately 0.022%. Of note for this clone: Its antigen is undetermined.

The germline CDR1 and CDR2 sequences are SEHNR and FQNEAQ (reference sequence). V dropped 5 bases and J dropped 8 bases, with 15 bases sitting between them. CDR3 length equals 13 residues. The TCR was taken from a boy in the first two years of life with a congenital heart defect but otherwise immunologically healthy. The gene calls are TRBV7-9 and TRBJ1-2; a weak D match, TRBD1 (5 bases). Sequencing used thymus tissue. CDR3 residues: CASSLRAKRGYTF. The CDR3 DNA reads TGTGCCAGCAGCCTCAGGGCCAAGAGGGGCTACACCTTC.